This T cell receptor beta chain was profiled in a study of early T cells in non-severe SARS-CoV-2 infection. Study as a whole: Bulk RNA from unsorted whole blood was sequenced; chains were unpaired.

TCRdb called the 5' RACE reads again in MiXCR, with one record for every CDR3 protein. In the table there are about 60,000 distinct CDR3 sequences, around 9.3% of which are singletons. Germline loops: CDR1 SGHRS, CDR2 YFSETQ. The V end was cut by 3 bases, the J end by 4 bases, with 11 bases between. This CDR3 contains 14 residues. Whole-study results and caveats: VDJdb matching, biased toward anti-spike CD8 responses, missed private and CD4 specificities.

This clonotype has just a few counts. Its antigen is currently unknown. This rearrangement joins TRBV5-1 to TRBJ2-1, with D unresolved. The material sequenced was whole blood. This sequence originates from an adult who was a healthcare worker with PCR-confirmed SARS-CoV-2 infection or an uninfected control (not recorded which). CDR3 in amino acids: CASSSPLGYNEQFF. CDR3 DNA sequence: TGCGCCAGCAGCTCCCCCCTGGGATACAATGAGCAGTTCTTC.